The entry below gives a single T cell receptor (beta chain) sequence along with its context. What it binds is not known. This entry comes from a study of PD-1 blockade in classical Hodgkin lymphoma. Study results and caveats: Possible causes of repertoire differences, disease activity or prior therapy, remain undefined.

Germline V gene data show CDR1 as SGHTA and CDR2 as FQGNSA. The V end was cut by 5 bases, the J end by 8 bases, with 11 bases between. The CDR3 runs 12 residues. Clones were read by immunoSEQ multiplex PCR, and TCRdb kept only the in-frame ones, dropping some. Of over 75,000 clones listed, 90% are singletons. The time point: cycle 4 day 1 (C4D1), after 5 to 7 weeks of nivolumab. Patients all relapsed after autologous stem cell transplantation, and there was variation in brentuximab vedotin exposure. Complete response, partial response or progressive disease constituted the best responses recorded. This chain connects TRBV7-2 to TRBJ2-3; maybe TRBD2 (6 bases). The TCR originated in a human donor with classical Hodgkin lymphoma. The sample was peripheral blood mononuclear cells (PBMCs), taken before the fourth cycle of nivolumab. In DNA form, the CDR3 reads TGTGCCAGCAGCCAGACTAGTGCTACGCAGTATTTT. It encodes CASSQTSATQYF.